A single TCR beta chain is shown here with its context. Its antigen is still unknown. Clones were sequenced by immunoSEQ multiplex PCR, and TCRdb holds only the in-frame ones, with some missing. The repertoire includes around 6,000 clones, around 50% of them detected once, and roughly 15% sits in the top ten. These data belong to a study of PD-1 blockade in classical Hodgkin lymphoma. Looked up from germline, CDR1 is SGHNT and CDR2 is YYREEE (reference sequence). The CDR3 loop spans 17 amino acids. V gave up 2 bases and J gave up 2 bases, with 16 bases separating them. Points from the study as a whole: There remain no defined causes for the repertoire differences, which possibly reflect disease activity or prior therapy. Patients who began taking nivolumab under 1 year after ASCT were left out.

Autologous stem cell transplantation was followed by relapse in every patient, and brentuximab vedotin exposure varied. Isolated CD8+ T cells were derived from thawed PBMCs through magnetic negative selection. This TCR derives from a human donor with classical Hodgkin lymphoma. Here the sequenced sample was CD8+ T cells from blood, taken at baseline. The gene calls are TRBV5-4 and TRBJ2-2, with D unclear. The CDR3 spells CASSFFRSAVNTGELFF. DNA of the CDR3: TGTGCCAGCAGCTTTTTTCGGTCAGCCGTCAACACCGGGGAGCTGTTTTTT.